Listed below are T cell receptor beta chains from one sample, sequenced in a study of regulatory T cells in long-lasting Graves disease. Each CDR3 protein gets one entry after TCRdb re-called the multiplex PCR reads with MiXCR. The sample lists approximately 400,000 distinct CDR3 sequences; over 9.5% were seen once. This same sample was also taken into another study, of T cells in Graves' hyperthyroidism and ophthalmopathy.

The sample here was peripheral blood mononuclear cells (PBMCs), taken at new diagnosis, from a patient treated with antithyroid drugs. The receptor set was obtained from a woman aged 18-29 years with Graves disease. Both conserved end residues are part of each CDR3. D genes are given only for firm matches. Expanded clones get a size class; other rows say once, few or many, or leave the size out.

V: TRBV29-1
size: few
D: TRBD1
J: TRBJ1-2
DNA: TGCAGCGTTGATACAGGACAGGGCTATGGCTACACCTTC
CDR3: CSVDTGQGYGYTF

V: TRBV5-6
size: -
D: -
J: TRBJ2-5
DNA: TGTGCCAGCAGCCTTTATTACACCGTAGTAGAAGAGACCCAGTACTTC
CDR3: CASSLYYTVVEETQYF

V: TRBV3-1
size: many
D: TRBD1
J: TRBJ1-1
DNA: TGTGCCAGCAGCCCCCACCCGGGACAGGGGAACACTGAAGCTTTCTTT
CDR3: CASSPHPGQGNTEAFF

V: TRBV27
size: many
D: TRBD2
J: TRBJ2-1
DNA: TGTGCCAGCAGTTTAAAAGGGACTAGCGGGAGGGATGAGCAGTTCTTC
CDR3: CASSLKGTSGRDEQFF

V: TRBV29-1
size: many
D: TRBD2
J: TRBJ2-1
DNA: TGCAGCGTTCGTACTGGACTAGCGGCTGACAATGAGCAGTTCTTC
CDR3: CSVRTGLAADNEQFF

V: TRBV11-3
size: many
D: -
J: TRBJ2-3
DNA: TGTGCCAGCAGCTTTGGTTTCTCAGATACGCAGTATTTT
CDR3: CASSFGFSDTQYF

V: TRBV29-1
size: few
D: -
J: TRBJ1-2
DNA: TGCAGCGTTGAGACAGGACCCGGATATTACTATGGCTACACCTTC
CDR3: CSVETGPGYYYGYTF

V: TRBV6-2/TRBV6-3
size: -
D: -
J: TRBJ1-5
DNA: TGTGCCAGCAGCCCACAAGGGCGAGGAGGGACTCAGCCCCAGCATTTT
CDR3: CASSPQGRGGTQPQHF

V: TRBV9
size: -
D: TRBD1
J: TRBJ1-2
DNA: TGTGCCAGCAGCGCAAAGGGACAGACGACGAACTATGGCTACACCTTC
CDR3: CASSAKGQTTNYGYTF

V: TRBV13
size: -
D: TRBD2
J: TRBJ2-1
DNA: TGTGCCAGCCGCTGGTCCCTAGCGGTTAATTTTGGCAATGAGCAGTTCTTC
CDR3: CASRWSLAVNFGNEQFF

V: TRBV12-3/TRBV12-4
size: -
D: TRBD1
J: TRBJ2-1
DNA: TGTGCCAGCAGTTTAGGAGGGACAGCCAAGCAGTTCTTC
CDR3: CASSLGGTAKQFF

V: TRBV30
size: many
D: TRBD2
J: TRBJ2-1
DNA: TGTGCCTGGAGTGTACTAGCGGGAGGCGTAAATGAGCAGTTCTTC
CDR3: CAWSVLAGGVNEQFF

V: TRBV12-3/TRBV12-4
size: -
D: -
J: TRBJ2-1
DNA: TGTGCCAGCAGCCCCCCCCGGTTCTTC
CDR3: CASSPPRFF

V: TRBV7-9
size: few
D: -
J: TRBJ1-5
DNA: TGCGCCAGCAGCCAAATGGGACACTACGGAAATCAGCCCCAGCATTTT
CDR3: CASSQMGHYGNQPQHF

V: TRBV7-3
size: many
D: -
J: TRBJ2-2
DNA: TGTGCCAGCAGCTCGCTTAGCACCGGGGAGCTGTTTTTT
CDR3: CASSSLSTGELFF

V: TRBV7-2
size: many
D: TRBD1
J: TRBJ1-2
DNA: TGTGCCAGCAGCGGATGGGACAGGGGGTTTGATGGCTACACCTTC
CDR3: CASSGWDRGFDGYTF

V: TRBV7-3
size: few
D: -
J: TRBJ2-1
DNA: TGTGCCAGCAGCTTCAACAGGGAATTTCATGAGCAGTTCTTC
CDR3: CASSFNREFHEQFF

V: TRBV20-1
size: many
D: -
J: TRBJ2-7
DNA: TGCAGTGCTAGTGTGATGGGGACCCCTCTTGACTACGAGCAGTACTTC
CDR3: CSASVMGTPLDYEQYF

V: TRBV7-9
size: -
D: TRBD1
J: TRBJ1-5
DNA: TGTGCCAGCAGCCGAACAGGGGCCAATCAGCTCCAGCATTTT
CDR3: CASSRTGANQLQHF

V: TRBV29-1
size: -
D: TRBD1
J: TRBJ2-5
DNA: TGCAGCGTGGGGCAACAGAACAGGGGACAAGAGACCCAGTACTTC
CDR3: CSVGQQNRGQETQYF

V: TRBV7-9
size: many
D: TRBD2
J: TRBJ2-1
DNA: TGTGCCAGCAGCGGTCAGGGCGGGGGGCGCTCCTACAATGAGCAGTTCTTC
CDR3: CASSGQGGGRSYNEQFF

V: TRBV15
size: many
D: TRBD1
J: TRBJ1-5
DNA: TGTGCCACCAAACCGGGACAGCCTCTCAATCAGCCCCAGCATTTT
CDR3: CATKPGQPLNQPQHF

V: TRBV7-9
size: many
D: -
J: TRBJ2-5
DNA: TGTGCCAGCAGGTTGACCGGGGCCGGGGACGGGACCCAGTACTTC
CDR3: CASRLTGAGDGTQYF

V: TRBV6-5
size: many
D: -
J: TRBJ2-5
DNA: TGTGCCAGCAGTTACTCGGGCTTCCGAGAGACCCAGTACTTC
CDR3: CASSYSGFRETQYF

V: TRBV6-9
size: many
D: -
J: TRBJ2-6
DNA: TGTGCCAGCAGTTCCAGAGCATGGGGGGCCAACGTCCTGACTTTC
CDR3: CASSSRAWGANVLTF

V: TRBV4-3
size: few
D: -
J: TRBJ2-1
DNA: TGCGCCAGCAGCCAAGATCGGGCCAGGGTCGATGAGCAGTTCTTC
CDR3: CASSQDRARVDEQFF

V: TRBV6-1
size: many
D: -
J: TRBJ1-1
DNA: TGTGCCATCTTCTCGGTCGGTGAAGCTTTCTTT
CDR3: CAIFSVGEAFF

V: TRBV2
size: many
D: -
J: TRBJ2-7
DNA: TGTGCCAGCAGGAGGGACGGGCCCTCCTACGAGCAGTACTTC
CDR3: CASRRDGPSYEQYF

V: TRBV6-1
size: many
D: -
J: TRBJ1-1
DNA: TGTGCCAGCAGCCATGGGAGCACTGAAGCTTTCTTT
CDR3: CASSHGSTEAFF

V: TRBV5-1
size: -
D: TRBD1
J: TRBJ2-1
DNA: TGCGCCAGCAGCTTGGGCCCGGTTGGACAGGGAAACTACAATGAGCAGTTCTTC
CDR3: CASSLGPVGQGNYNEQFF

V: TRBV6-2/TRBV6-3
size: -
D: TRBD1
J: TRBJ2-3
DNA: TGTGCCAGCAGTGGGGACAGGGCCGATACGCAGTATTTT
CDR3: CASSGDRADTQYF

V: TRBV13
size: few
D: -
J: TRBJ1-5
DNA: TGTGCCAGCAGCTTATTTGGTCAGCCCCAGCATTTT
CDR3: CASSLFGQPQHF

V: TRBV12-3/TRBV12-4
size: many
D: TRBD2
J: TRBJ2-2
DNA: TGTGCCATTCGCCTAGCGGGAGGAGGGTCGCGTCACACCGGGGAGCTGTTTTTT
CDR3: CAIRLAGGGSRHTGELFF

V: TRBV6-1
size: few
D: -
J: TRBJ2-7
DNA: TGTGCCAGCGCTGAGGGGTACGAGCAGTACTTC
CDR3: CASAEGYEQYF

V: TRBV10-3
size: many
D: -
J: TRBJ1-1
DNA: TGTGCCATCAGTCCCAGGGTAGGTACTGAAGCTTTCTTT
CDR3: CAISPRVGTEAFF